These 9 T cell receptor beta chains originate from one sample sequenced in a study of T cells in localized non-small cell lung cancer. TCRdb keeps only in-frame clones here, not all; method: immunoSEQ multiplex PCR. This sample has around 130,000 clones, with roughly 90% found just once. Sequencing was performed on peripheral blood, taken before any cancer treatment. Every receptor here comes from a female donor over 55 with stage I lung adenocarcinoma.

This clone turned up a few times. V gene TRBV29-1 combines with J gene TRBJ2-7, with TRBD2 matching 7 bases. After removal of 4 bases from V and 6 bases from J, the junction contained 3 bases not matched to a gene. The CDR3 extends over 11 amino acids. Germline V gene sequence: CDR1 SQVTM, CDR2 ANQGSEA. As DNA, the CDR3 is TGCAGCGTTGGGGAGGGTTCCGAGCAGTACTTC. Its translation: CSVGEGSEQYF.

This sequence joins TRBV29-1 and TRBJ1-1, with TRBD1 identical over 7 bases. CDR1 and CDR2 (germline): SQVTM, ANQGSEA. Losses at the gene ends were 7 bases for V and 1 base for J; bases not matched to a gene: 6. This CDR3 comprises 13 residues. CDR3 sequence reads: CSAIQGTNTEAFF. In DNA, the CDR3 is TGCAGCGCCATACAGGGGACGAACACTGAAGCTTTCTTT.

The gene calls are TRBV18 and TRBJ2-3, with 8 bases fitting TRBD1. This CDR3 region has 15 residues. Losses at the gene ends were 4 bases for V and 1 base for J; bases not matched to a gene: 4. Germline CDR1 reads KGHSH; CDR2 reads LQKENI. The CDR3 bases are TGTGCCAGCTCACTACAGGGGGACGGCACAGATACGCAGTATTTT. Protein: CASSLQGDGTDTQYF.

This chain joins TRBV11-3 and TRBJ1-2; D gene ambiguous. Germline loops: CDR1 SGHNT, CDR2 YENEEA. CDR3 length equals 12 residues. With 2 bases removed from V and 5 bases from J, the gap between germline ends came to 6 bases. The CDR3 DNA reads TGTGCCAGCAGCTTACAGGTTTATGGCTACACCTTC. This sequence encodes CASSLQVYGYTF.

The chain has TRBV2 and TRBJ2-6; D unresolved. The germline V gene encodes CDR1 SNHLY and CDR2 FYNNEI. The CDR3 extends over 19 amino acids. The V end lost 6 bases, the J end lost 2 bases, and 23 bases lay between the germline ends. CDR3 DNA sequence: TGTGCCAGCAGATTACAGCCGATGCTCGTCATTGCTGGGGCCAACGTCCTGACTTTC. Its protein is CASRLQPMLVIAGANVLTF.

V and J are TRBV7-9 and TRBJ2-7, with 10 bases identical to TRBD2. Germline V CDR1 and CDR2: SEHNR, FQNEAQ (reference sequence). The CDR3 is 15 amino acids. V gave up 3 bases and J gave up 5 bases; unmatched junction bases: 7. The chain's CDR3 is CASSLPSGSGDEQYF. CDR3 sequence (DNA): TGTGCCAGCAGCTTGCCTAGCGGGAGTGGTGACGAGCAGTACTTC.

J is TRBJ1-5 and V is TRBV18; no reliable D call. The germline CDR1 and CDR2 sequences are KGHSH and LQKENI. The length of the CDR3 is 14 residues. V dropped 1 base and J dropped 4 bases, with 8 bases sitting between them. Here the CDR3 reads CASSPQVGNQPQHF. The CDR3 DNA sequence: TGTGCCAGCTCACCACAGGTGGGAAATCAGCCCCAGCATTTT.

V and J are TRBV18 and TRBJ2-2, with 7 nucleotides matching TRBD1. The CDR3 extends over 16 amino acids. The germline V gene encodes CDR1 KGHSH and CDR2 LQKENI. With 1 base clipped from V and 1 base from J, the junction kept 3 bases outside the gene matches. CDR3 DNA sequence: TGTGCCAGCTCACCACAGGGGGCTTTGAACACCGGGGAGCTGTTTTTT. Protein product: CASSPQGALNTGELFF.

V gene TRBV27 combines with J gene TRBJ1-5; 8 bases match TRBD1. V dropped 6 bases and J dropped 2; count of bases not matched to a gene: 3. Germline V gene data show CDR1 as MNHEY and CDR2 as SMNVEV (reference sequence). The CDR3 length is 14 residues. CDR3 loop: CASSMTGGNQPQHF. In DNA, the CDR3 is TGTGCCAGCAGCATGACAGGGGGCAATCAGCCCCAGCATTTT.